The 9 T cell receptor beta chains in this list originate from one sample, sequenced in a study of cytomegalovirus exposure and HLA in healthy donors. Vbeta (60) and Jbeta (13) primers were used in the PCR. Sequenced by immunoSEQ multiplex PCR; TCRdb stores in-frame clones only, minus some. The sample consists of under 200,000 clones, roughly 74% of them appearing once. Source material: PBMCs. The receptor set was obtained from a woman in her twenties or thirties in good health and CMV-seronegative.

This clone was counted only a few times. The chain is built from TRBV11-1 and TRBJ2-3; TRBD2 agrees at 8 bases. This CDR3 is built from 17 residues. The germline gives CDR1 SGHAT, CDR2 FQDESV (reference sequence). With V trimmed by 1 base and J by 0 bases, 6 bases remained unmatched. CDR3 coding DNA: TGTGCCAGCAGCTTAGATACTAGCGGCTCTAGCACAGATACGCAGTATTTT. Translating gives CASSLDTSGSSTDTQYF. Full variable domain (missing parts from reference TRBV11-1 and TRBJ2-3): EAEVAQSPRYKITEKSQAVAFWCDPISGHATLYWYRQILGQGPELLVQFQDESVVDDSQLPKDRFSAERLKGVDSTLKIQPAELGDSAMYLCASSLDTSGSSTDTQYFGPGTRLTVL.

This clone came up a few times. V usage is TRBV11-3 and J usage is TRBJ1-1; tentatively, D is TRBD1 (5 bases). CDR1 and CDR2 from the germline V gene are SGHNT and YENEEA. Trimming took 1 base from V and 0 from J, leaving 6 bases between them. The CDR3 spans 14 residues. CDR3 sequence: CASSLAGLNTEAFF. The CDR3 bases are TGTGCCAGCAGCTTAGCAGGGTTGAACACTGAAGCTTTCTTT.

The chain has TRBV7-6 and TRBJ1-6; D unresolved. Germline V gene lookup returns CDR1 SGHVS and CDR2 FNYEAQ. Deletions cut 0 bases from V and 6 bases from J, with 9 bases between. The CDR3 spans 15 residues. CDR3 in DNA: TGTGCCAGCAGCTTAGCCCAGGCCGCTAATTCACCCCTCCACTTT. Translated: CASSLAQAANSPLHF.

The chain uses TRBV6-5 and TRBJ2-3; TRBD2 matches at 8 bases. J gave up 6 bases and V 8 bases, and 10 bases lay outside the gene matches. The CDR3 is 14 amino acids. Germline-derived CDR1 and CDR2 are MNHEY and SVGAGI. CDR3: CASGPAGVTDTQYF. The DNA of the CDR3 is TGTGCCAGCGGACCAGCGGGAGTAACGGATACGCAGTATTTT.

The DNA for the CDR3 is TGCGCCAGCAGCCAAGGCAGGGGCAGAAGCTCCTATAATTCACCCCTCCACTTT. Translated, it gives CASSQGRGRSSYNSPLHF. This chain links TRBV4-1 with TRBJ1-6; TRBD1 is a possible D gene (6 bases). Germline loops: CDR1 MGHRA, CDR2 YSYEKL. CDR3 length: 18 amino acids. Deletions cut 1 base from V and 0 bases from J, with 13 bases between.

The chain has TRBV4-3 and TRBJ2-7, with TRBD1 identical over 9 bases. This CDR3 is 15 amino acids long. With V trimmed by 5 bases and J by 3 bases, 8 bases remained unmatched. The V gene's germline CDR1 is LGHNA and CDR2 YSLEER. CDR3 nucleotide sequence: TGCGCCAGCAGCATACGGACAGGGGTAAACTACGAGCAGTACTTC. As protein: CASSIRTGVNYEQYF.

This clone appeared once. The chain combines TRBV6-6 with TRBJ2-1; TRBD2 is a possible D gene (7 bases). The CDR3 loop spans 14 amino acids. The ends were cut back, 6 bases at V and 8 bases at J, with 17 bases in the middle. Germline V lookup: CDR1 MNHNY, CDR2 SVGAGI (reference sequence). Written as DNA, the CDR3 is TGTGCCAGCAGGGCGGGTGTGGGGGGGCATGAGCAGTTCTTC. Encoded protein: CASRAGVGGHEQFF.

The CDR3 reads CASQTGQVNSPLHF. The CDR3 DNA sequence: TGTGCCAGCCAGACAGGGCAAGTCAATTCACCCCTCCACTTT. The genes are TRBV19 and TRBJ1-6; 7 nucleotides match TRBD1. The CDR3 consists of 14 residues. V trimming: 9 bases; J trimming: 7 bases; junction bases outside the gene matches: 9. Germline V gives CDR1 LNHDA, CDR2 SQIVND (reference sequence).

This chain links TRBV9 with TRBJ2-1, with TRBD2 matching over 9 bases. This CDR3 spans 17 amino acids. J lost 6 bases, V lost 0 bases, and 10 bases had no gene match. Germline values: CDR1 SGDLS, CDR2 YYNGEE. The CDR3: CASSVGVREGPGNEQFF. DNA of the CDR3: TGTGCCAGCAGCGTAGGGGTGCGGGAGGGCCCAGGCAATGAGCAGTTCTTC.